A single sample gave rise to the 32 T cell receptor beta chains below, sequenced in a study of shared clonotypes between healthy human individuals. Repertoires were generated with immunoSEQ multiplex PCR, while TCRdb's copy carries only in-frame clones and drops some. The data show about a million clones, 76% seen once. Sample: memory CD4+ T cells sorted from blood. Subset indicated: CD45RA-negative fraction. These receptors all come from a man younger than 30 in good health.

CDR3 sequence (DNA): TGTGCCAGCAGCTTGGGACAGGGGGTAGGTCAGCCCCAGCATTTT. It specifies CASSLGQGVGQPQHF. The chain joins TRBV5-6 to TRBJ1-5; 9 positions agree with TRBD1. The CDR3 loop spans 15 amino acids. CDR1 SGHDT and CDR2 YYEEEE come from the germline V gene. V lost 0 bases to trimming and J lost 6 bases; unmatched junction nucleotides: 4.

This clone appeared a single time. The chain carries TRBV2 and TRBJ2-1; tentative D call: TRBD2 (5 bases). The CDR3 extends over 21 amino acids. The V gene lost 3 bases and the J gene lost 2 bases, with 29 bases spanning the gap. Germline loops: CDR1 SNHLY, CDR2 FYNNEI. The CDR3 reads CASSDPSISATNTHPYNEQFF. CDR3 coding DNA: TGTGCCAGCAGTGATCCGTCGATTAGCGCCACAAACACCCACCCCTACAATGAGCAGTTCTTC. Full variable domain (outside the CDR3, taken from reference TRBV2 and TRBJ2-1): EPEVTQTPSHQVTQMGQEVILRCVPISNHLYFYWYRQILGQKVEFLVSFYNNEISEKSEIFDDQFSVERPDGSNFTLKIRSTKLEDSAMYFCASSDPSISATNTHPYNEQFFGPGTRLTVL.

The V call is TRBV5-1, the J call TRBJ2-1, with 11 positions matching TRBD2. The germline V gene encodes CDR1 SGHRS and CDR2 YFSETQ. The V segment lost 3 bases and the J segment 4 bases; nucleotides outside the gene matches: 6. The CDR3 totals 16 residues. The chain's CDR3 is CASSSSGTSGYNEQFF. Written as DNA, the CDR3 is TGCGCCAGCAGCTCCTCCGGGACTAGCGGTTACAATGAGCAGTTCTTC.

V is TRBV5-4 and J is TRBJ2-1; the D gene is possibly TRBD1 (8 bases). The germline V gene encodes CDR1 SGHNT and CDR2 YYREEE (reference sequence). This CDR3 comprises 15 residues. V lost 1 base, J lost 5 bases, and 13 bases lay in between. CDR3 amino acids: CASSLTGGGNNEQFF. Here the CDR3 DNA reads TGTGCCAGCAGCTTGACAGGGGGAGGGAACAATGAGCAGTTCTTC.

CDR3 loop: CASSYPLTENTGELFF. The DNA of the CDR3 is TGTGCCAGCAGTTACCCCCTGACCGAGAACACCGGGGAGCTGTTTTTT. V usage is TRBV6-6 and J usage is TRBJ2-2; the D is unclear. The CDR3 is made up of 16 amino acids. V dropped 2 bases and J dropped 1 base, with 11 bases sitting between them. CDR1 is MNHNY, CDR2 SVGAGI, per germline (reference sequence).

The chain recombines TRBV5-8 with TRBJ2-5; D uncertain. CDR3 length equals 14 residues. V lost 7 bases, J lost 1 base, and 14 bases lay in between. Per the germline V gene, CDR1 is SGHTS and CDR2 is YDEGEE. The CDR3 region is CASGRPGSQETQYF. The DNA for the CDR3 is TGTGCCAGCGGAAGACCGGGTTCCCAAGAGACCCAGTACTTC.

J is TRBJ2-5 and V is TRBV11-3, with D tentatively TRBD2 (5 bases). Germline V gene sequence: CDR1 SGHNT, CDR2 YENEEA. The CDR3 has 16 residues. With 4 bases removed from V and 0 bases from J, the gap between germline ends came to 15 bases. DNA of the CDR3: TGTGCCAGCAGCTCCCGCCGGGGTACGGACCAAGAGACCCAGTACTTC. Translating it yields CASSSRRGTDQETQYF.

This chain joins TRBV2 and TRBJ2-1; possibly TRBD1 for D (5 bases). CDR1 and CDR2 (germline): SNHLY, FYNNEI. CDR3 length: 15 residues. Trimming removed 8 bases from V and 4 bases from J, with 18 bases in between. The CDR3: CASGGKGSLYNEQFF. CDR3 DNA: TGTGCCAGCGGTGGGAAGGGGTCCCTGTACAATGAGCAGTTCTTC.

This sequence joins TRBV18 and TRBJ1-2; tentatively, D is TRBD1 (5 bases). The V gene's germline CDR1 is KGHSH and CDR2 LQKENI. Trimming stripped 3 bases from V and 3 bases from J, with 17 bases between. CDR3 size: 16 residues. The CDR3 protein is CASSPMGVAPYYGYTF. CDR3 DNA: TGTGCCAGCTCACCCATGGGGGTTGCGCCCTACTATGGCTACACCTTC.

This rearrangement joins TRBV18 to TRBJ1-1; 7 bases agree with TRBD1. Germline-derived CDR1 and CDR2 are KGHSH and LQKENI. The CDR3 is 15 residues long. After removal of 9 bases from V and 1 base from J, the junction contained 11 bases not matched to a gene. For the CDR3, the DNA is TGTGCCAGTTCGACAGGGAACCAGAGGAACACTGAAGCTTTCTTT. It encodes CASSTGNQRNTEAFF.

The V call is TRBV10-2, the J call TRBJ2-5; TRBD2 is a possible D gene (5 bases). Germline-derived CDR1 and CDR2 are WSHSY and SAAADI. Trimming removed 3 bases at V and 4 bases at J, with 12 bases between. The CDR3 is made up of 14 amino acids. CDR3 DNA sequence: TGCGCCAGCAGTGAAGCCCTAGCCATAGAGACCCAGTACTTC. Translated, it gives CASSEALAIETQYF.

This clone was seen only a few times. The chain carries TRBV30 and TRBJ1-2; no clear D. Looked up from germline, CDR1 is GTSNPN and CDR2 is SVGIG (reference sequence). This CDR3 spans 12 amino acids. V lost 3 bases to trimming and J lost 8 bases, with 13 bases between them. The CDR3 DNA reads TGTGCCTGGAGCCCGACCCTTTTCGGCTACACCTTC. Translation gives CAWSPTLFGYTF.

In its sample, this clone was seen many times. The chain carries TRBV4-1 and TRBJ2-3, with a possible D match to TRBD1 (5 bases). Germline V gene lookup returns CDR1 MGHRA and CDR2 YSYEKL. Trimming left V 2 bases short and J 3 bases short, with 12 bases between. CDR3 length: 15 amino acids. CDR3 amino acids: CASSQKGSQTDTQYF. The CDR3 DNA sequence: TGCGCCAGCAGCCAAAAGGGGTCTCAGACAGATACGCAGTATTTT.

The chain recombines TRBV5-1 with TRBJ2-1, with 8 positions matching TRBD2. Germline values: CDR1 SGHRS, CDR2 YFSETQ. V was pared by 1 base and J by 6 bases, with 6 bases of the junction left unmatched. This CDR3 region has 15 residues. CDR3 DNA sequence: TGCGCCAGCAGCTTGAATCTAGCGGGCGTCAATGAGCAGTTCTTC. Translating it yields CASSLNLAGVNEQFF. The variable domain in full, with the rest retrieved from reference TRBV5-1 and TRBJ2-1, is KAGVTQTPRYLIKTRGQQVTLSCSPISGHRSVSWYQQTPGQGLQFLFEYFSETQRNKGNFPGRFSGRQFSNSRSEMNVSTLELGDSALYLCASSLNLAGVNEQFFGPGTRLTVL.

The CDR3 loop reads CASSFGPKETQYF. CDR3 DNA sequence: TGTGCCAGCAGTTTTGGGCCCAAAGAGACCCAGTACTTC. The rearrangement links TRBV27 to TRBJ2-5; the D is unclear. Per the germline V gene, CDR1 is MNHEY and CDR2 is SMNVEV (reference sequence). V was pared by 3 bases and J by 3 bases, with 8 bases between. The CDR3 runs 13 residues.

The chain recombines TRBV5-4 with TRBJ2-2; 11 bases align to TRBD2. Trimming removed 2 bases from V and 6 bases from J; junction bases left unmatched: 9. Germline V gives CDR1 SGHNT, CDR2 YYREEE (reference sequence). The CDR3 runs 17 residues. The CDR3 region is CASSFLTSGGGAGELFF. CDR3 bases: TGTGCCAGCAGCTTTCTCACTAGCGGGGGCGGGGCCGGGGAGCTGTTTTTT.

The chain uses TRBV7-2 and TRBJ2-1, with a tentative D call TRBD2 (5 bases). The germline V gene has CDR1 SGHTA and CDR2 FQGNSA. CDR3 length equals 14 residues. V lost 2 bases and J lost 5, with 10 bases in between. CDR3 bases: TGTGCCAGCAGCTTAAGACTACTTAACAATGAGCAGTTCTTC. Translation: CASSLRLLNNEQFF. Full variable domain (rest looked up from reference TRBV7-2 and TRBJ2-1): GAGVSQSPSNKVTEKGKDVELRCDPISGHTALYWYRQSLGQGLEFLIYFQGNSAPDKSGLPSDRFSAERTGGSVSTLTIQRTQQEDSAVYLCASSLRLLNNEQFFGPGTRLTVL.

The chain links TRBV4-1 to TRBJ1-1; D unclear. Germline CDR1 MGHRA, CDR2 YSYEKL. The CDR3 spans 16 residues. Trimming took 3 bases from V and 3 from J, leaving 17 bases between them. The CDR3 loop reads CASSQRGAKRDTEAFF. Here the CDR3 DNA reads TGCGCCAGCAGCCAGCGGGGTGCCAAGCGGGACACTGAAGCTTTCTTT.

V and J are TRBV19 and TRBJ2-7; TRBD1 might be the D (6 bases). The CDR3 extends over 11 amino acids. V was pared by 6 bases and J by 5 bases, with 8 bases between. Germline CDR1 and CDR2: LNHDA and SQIVND (reference sequence). CDR3 coding DNA: TGTGCCAGTAGACAGGGCAACGAGCAGTACTTC. Translated, it gives CASRQGNEQYF.

This clone was seen repeatedly, ten times or more. The chain is built from TRBV5-4 and TRBJ1-2; TRBD1 aligns across 7 bases. The germline CDR1 and CDR2 sequences are SGHNT and YYREEE (reference sequence). CDR3 length: 14 amino acids. The J segment lost 3 bases and the V segment lost 4 bases, leaving 6 bases of the junction unmatched. The CDR3 reads CASSPGQAYYGYTF. DNA for the CDR3: TGTGCCAGCAGCCCCGGACAGGCCTACTATGGCTACACCTTC.

The genes are TRBV6-1 and TRBJ2-3; the D gene could be TRBD1 or TRBD2 (5 bases each). CDR1 MNHNS and CDR2 SASEGT come from the germline V gene. The CDR3 has 14 residues. The V gene lost 5 bases and the J gene lost 4 bases, with 13 bases spanning the gap. CDR3 sequence (DNA): TGTGCCAGCAGTAAAACCGGGACGCCAGATACGCAGTATTTT. Its protein is CASSKTGTPDTQYF.

This clone appeared a single time. V is TRBV4-1 and J is TRBJ2-2, with 10 bases aligning to TRBD2. This CDR3 region has 16 residues. Trimming at V came to 4 bases and at J to 3 bases, leaving 5 bases not matched to a gene. Germline V gene sequence: CDR1 MGHRA, CDR2 YSYEKL. The CDR3: CASSRLAGGDTGELFF. Here the CDR3 DNA reads TGCGCCAGCAGCCGATTAGCGGGAGGAGACACCGGGGAGCTGTTTTTT.

V gene TRBV30 combines with J gene TRBJ1-6; no clear D gene. V shed 1 base and J shed 0 bases, with 7 bases lying between them. The CDR3 length is 15 residues. In germline, CDR1 is GTSNPN, CDR2 SVGIG (reference sequence). The CDR3 sequence: CAWSGRSSYNSPLHF. In DNA, the CDR3 is TGTGCCTGGAGTGGAAGGAGCTCCTATAATTCACCCCTCCACTTT.

This clone was detected a few times. Other nucleotide sequences in the sample specify the same CDR3. V is TRBV5-1 and J is TRBJ1-1; D possibly corresponds to TRBD1 (5 bases). Trimming pared 4 bases from V and 2 bases from J, leaving 9 bases between. Germline V gene sequence: CDR1 SGHRS, CDR2 YFSETQ. The CDR3 has 13 amino acids. CDR3 sequence: CASSGQPNTEAFF. CDR3 bases: TGCGCCAGCAGCGGACAACCTAACACTGAAGCTTTCTTT.

The V and J genes are TRBV7-9 and TRBJ1-5, with D possibly matching TRBD1 (6 bases). This CDR3 is built from 15 residues. V lost 3 bases to trimming and J lost 3 bases, with 12 bases between them. CDR1 is SEHNR, CDR2 FQNEAQ, per germline (reference sequence). The CDR3 loop reads CASSFGTGLNQPQHF. CDR3 nucleotides: TGTGCCAGCAGCTTTGGTACAGGGCTCAATCAGCCCCAGCATTTT.

The rearrangement joins TRBV18 to TRBJ1-6; no reliable D call. V was clipped by 3 bases and J by 5 bases, with 14 bases between them. CDR1 and CDR2 (germline): KGHSH, LQKENI. The CDR3 is 16 residues long. The CDR3 region has the DNA TGTGCCAGCTCACCCCGTTGGGTGGGTGATAATTCACCCCTCCACTTT. Protein product: CASSPRWVGDNSPLHF.

This chain uses TRBV5-1 with TRBJ1-1; tentative D call: TRBD1 (5 bases). This CDR3 has 14 residues. CDR1 is SGHRS, CDR2 YFSETQ, per germline. Trimming left V 5 bases short and J 1 base short, with 12 bases between. In nucleotides, the CDR3 is TGCGCCAGCAGGGGGCTAAGGGAGAACACTGAAGCTTTCTTT. This gives the protein CASRGLRENTEAFF.

CDR3 in DNA: TGTGCCAGCTCACCAGTAGCGGTCGGGAGTAATTCACCCCTCCACTTT. Protein sequence: CASSPVAVGSNSPLHF. The chain joins TRBV18 to TRBJ1-6; D gene unclear. CDR3 length: 16 amino acids. The V gene lost 2 bases and the J gene lost 6 bases, with 14 bases spanning the gap. Germline V gene sequence: CDR1 KGHSH, CDR2 LQKENI.

Comment on this clone: Other DNA sequences within the sample encode an identical CDR3. This rearrangement joins TRBV30 to TRBJ1-1, with 7 positions matching TRBD1. Germline CDR1 reads GTSNPN; CDR2 reads SVGIG (reference sequence). The CDR3 runs 14 residues. V lost 2 bases, J lost 1 base, and 4 bases stayed unmatched. The CDR3 DNA sequence: TGTGCCTGGAGTAAAGGGACAGCGAACACTGAAGCTTTCTTT. This encodes CAWSKGTANTEAFF.

This sequence joins TRBV30 and TRBJ1-4, with 11 positions matching TRBD1. Trimming removed 0 bases from V and 7 bases from J; junction bases left unmatched: 7. CDR3 length: 16 amino acids. The germline V gene encodes CDR1 GTSNPN and CDR2 SVGIG (reference sequence). As DNA, the CDR3 is TGTGCCTGGAGTGTTGGACAGGGGGCTAGTAGTGAAAAACTGTTTTTT. Translation gives CAWSVGQGASSEKLFF.

V and J are TRBV5-1 and TRBJ2-5, with TRBD1 identical over 11 bases. This CDR3 has 16 residues. The germline gives CDR1 SGHRS, CDR2 YFSETQ. Germline trimming cut 4 bases from V and 5 bases from J; bases unmatched to any gene: 10. CDR3 residues: CASSNEGQGVWETQYF. CDR3 sequence (DNA): TGCGCCAGCAGCAACGAGGGACAGGGGGTTTGGGAGACCCAGTACTTC.

V and J are TRBV5-8 and TRBJ1-4; TRBD1 is a possible D gene (6 bases). The CDR3 totals 16 residues. Germline lookup yields CDR1 SGHTS and CDR2 YDEGEE. Trimming removed 4 bases at V and 3 bases at J, with 16 bases between. The CDR3 DNA is TGTGCCAGCAGCCTTCAGGGGCAGGCGTCTAATGAAAAACTGTTTTTT. Residues: CASSLQGQASNEKLFF.